This T cell receptor beta chain appears in the sequencing data of a study of T-cell reconstitution after alpha-beta-depleted transplantation in children. General study points: Some patients showed high day-60 TCRbeta diversity, which derived from surviving recipient T cells and thymic progenitors. A year had passed since transplant, and T-cell counts and diversity by then came mostly from newly produced T cells. Reports say that about two months after transplant, the alpha-beta T cells came out of several hundred graft clones that had expanded.

Preparation of the TCRbeta library was carried out with unique molecular identifiers. Via MiXCR, TCRdb re-called the PCR reads, giving one row per CDR3 protein. This sample carries some 43,000 distinct CDR3 sequences, 7.5% to 10% of them seen once, and the ten largest clones take 27%. In its sample, this clonotype was seen many times. No antigen is known for it. Germline V gene lookup returns CDR1 MRHNA and CDR2 SNTAGT. V trimming: 2 bases; J trimming: 6 bases; junction bases outside the gene matches: 0. This CDR3 region has 13 residues. This chain connects TRBV6-4 to TRBJ2-1, with 8 bases fitting TRBD2. Sequenced here: PBMCs, mostly from graft donor cells, sampled 60 days after TCRalphabeta/CD19-depleted stem cell transplant. This TCR was recovered from a male patient between 2 and 10 years old who had a stem cell transplant for chronic granulomatous disease, so the T cells may come from the graft donor. The CDR3: CASSDGTSNEQFF. The CDR3 region has the DNA TGTGCCAGCAGTGACGGGACTAGCAATGAGCAGTTCTTC.